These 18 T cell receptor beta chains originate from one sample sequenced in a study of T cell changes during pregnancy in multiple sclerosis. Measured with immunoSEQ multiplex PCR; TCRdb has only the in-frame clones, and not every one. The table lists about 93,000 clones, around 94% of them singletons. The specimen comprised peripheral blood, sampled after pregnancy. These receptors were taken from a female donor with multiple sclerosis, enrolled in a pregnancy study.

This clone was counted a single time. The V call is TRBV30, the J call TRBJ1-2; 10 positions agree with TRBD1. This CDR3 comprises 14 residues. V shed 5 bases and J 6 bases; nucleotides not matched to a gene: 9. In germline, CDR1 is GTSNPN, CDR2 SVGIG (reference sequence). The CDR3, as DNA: TGTGCCTGGGACCGGGACAGGGGTTTGGATGGCTACACCTTC. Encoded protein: CAWDRDRGLDGYTF.

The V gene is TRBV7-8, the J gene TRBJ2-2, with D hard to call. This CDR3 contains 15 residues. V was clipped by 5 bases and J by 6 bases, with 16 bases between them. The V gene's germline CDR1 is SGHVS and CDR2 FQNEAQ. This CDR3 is CASSARVAKPGELFF. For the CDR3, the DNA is TGTGCCAGCAGCGCACGGGTTGCGAAGCCCGGGGAGCTGTTTTTT.

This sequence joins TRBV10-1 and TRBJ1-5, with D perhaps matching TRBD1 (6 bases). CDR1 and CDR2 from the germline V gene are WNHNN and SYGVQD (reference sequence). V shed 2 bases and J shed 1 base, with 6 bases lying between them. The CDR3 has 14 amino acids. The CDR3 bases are TGCGCCAGCAGTGAGACAGGGAGCAATCAGCCCCAGCATTTT. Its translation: CASSETGSNQPQHF.

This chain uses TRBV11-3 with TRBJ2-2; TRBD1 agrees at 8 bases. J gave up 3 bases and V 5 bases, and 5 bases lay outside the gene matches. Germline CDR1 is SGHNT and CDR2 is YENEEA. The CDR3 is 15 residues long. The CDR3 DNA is TGTGCCAGCAGCCCGGGACAGGTTTACACCGGGGAGCTGTTTTTT. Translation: CASSPGQVYTGELFF.

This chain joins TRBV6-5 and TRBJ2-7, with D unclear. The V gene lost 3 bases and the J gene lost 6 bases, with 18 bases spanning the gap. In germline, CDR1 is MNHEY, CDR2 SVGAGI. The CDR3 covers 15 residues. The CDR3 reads CASSYESSRSTEQYF. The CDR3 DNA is TGTGCCAGCAGTTATGAATCCAGTCGCTCCACCGAGCAGTACTTC.

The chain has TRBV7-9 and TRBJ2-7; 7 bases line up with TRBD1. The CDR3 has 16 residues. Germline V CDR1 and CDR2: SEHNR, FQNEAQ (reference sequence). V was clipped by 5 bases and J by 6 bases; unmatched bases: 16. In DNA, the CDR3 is TGTGCCAGCAGCCTCCCGGTAGGGGGCCCGGATCGCGAGCAGTACTTC. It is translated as CASSLPVGGPDREQYF.

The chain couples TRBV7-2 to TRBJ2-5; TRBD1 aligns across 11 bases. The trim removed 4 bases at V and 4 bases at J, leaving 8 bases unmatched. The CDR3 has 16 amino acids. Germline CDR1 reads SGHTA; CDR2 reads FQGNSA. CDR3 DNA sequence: TGTGCCAGCAGCTCGTCGGTCGGGACAGGGGGAGAGACCCAGTACTTC. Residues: CASSSSVGTGGETQYF.

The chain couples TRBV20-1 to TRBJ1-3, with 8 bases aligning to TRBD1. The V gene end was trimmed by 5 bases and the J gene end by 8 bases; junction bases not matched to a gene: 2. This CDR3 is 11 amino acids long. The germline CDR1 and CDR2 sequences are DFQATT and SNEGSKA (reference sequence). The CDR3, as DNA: TGCAGTGCTGGACAGGGCGACACCATATATTTT. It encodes CSAGQGDTIYF.

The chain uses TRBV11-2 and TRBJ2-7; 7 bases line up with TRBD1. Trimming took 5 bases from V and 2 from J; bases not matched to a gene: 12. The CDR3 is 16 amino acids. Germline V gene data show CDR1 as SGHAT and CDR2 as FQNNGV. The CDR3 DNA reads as TGTGCCAGCAGCCCTCTTGCTAGACAGGGACCCTACGAGCAGTACTTC. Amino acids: CASSPLARQGPYEQYF. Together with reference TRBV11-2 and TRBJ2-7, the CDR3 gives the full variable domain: EAGVAQSPRYKIIEKRQSVAFWCNPISGHATLYWYQQILGQGPKLLIQFQNNGVVDDSQLPKDRFSAERLKGVDSTLKIQPAKLEDSAVYLCASSPLARQGPYEQYFGPGTRLTVT.

The CDR3 DNA follows: TGCGCCAGCAGCTTGGGACAGCCAAGCTCCTACAATGAGCAGTTCTTC. Translation gives CASSLGQPSSYNEQFF. The chain joins TRBV5-1 to TRBJ2-1, with D perhaps TRBD1 (5 bases). The V gene's germline CDR1 is SGHRS and CDR2 YFSETQ. The CDR3 runs 16 residues. V was shortened by 0 bases and J by 0 bases, with 10 bases between the two germline ends.

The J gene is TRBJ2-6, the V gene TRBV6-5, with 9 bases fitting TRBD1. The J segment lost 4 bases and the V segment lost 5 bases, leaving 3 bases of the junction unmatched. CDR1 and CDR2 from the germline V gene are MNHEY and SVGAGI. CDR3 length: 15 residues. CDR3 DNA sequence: TGTGCCAGCAGTAACAGGGGGCTCGGGGCCAACGTCCTGACTTTC. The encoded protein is CASSNRGLGANVLTF.

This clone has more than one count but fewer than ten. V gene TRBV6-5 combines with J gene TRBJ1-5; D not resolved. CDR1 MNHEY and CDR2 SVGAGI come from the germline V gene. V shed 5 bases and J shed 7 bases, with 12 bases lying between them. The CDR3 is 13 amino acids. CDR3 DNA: TGTGCCAGCAGTACCTTTCGAGCGCAGCCCCAGCATTTT. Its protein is CASSTFRAQPQHF.

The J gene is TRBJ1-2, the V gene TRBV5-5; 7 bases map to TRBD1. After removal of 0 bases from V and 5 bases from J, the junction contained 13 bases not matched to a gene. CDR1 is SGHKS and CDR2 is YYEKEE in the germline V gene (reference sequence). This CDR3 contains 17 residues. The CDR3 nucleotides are TGTGCCAGCAGCTTGGAATGGGACAGTTTGAGGGCGTATGGCTACACCTTC. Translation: CASSLEWDSLRAYGYTF.

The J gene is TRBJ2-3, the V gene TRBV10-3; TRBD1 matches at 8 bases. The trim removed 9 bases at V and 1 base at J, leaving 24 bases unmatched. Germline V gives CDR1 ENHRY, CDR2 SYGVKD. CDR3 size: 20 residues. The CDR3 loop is CAIHPPANSGGGRCTDTQYF. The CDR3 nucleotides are TGTGCCATTCACCCTCCTGCTAACTCAGGGGGCGGCCGATGCACAGATACGCAGTATTTT.

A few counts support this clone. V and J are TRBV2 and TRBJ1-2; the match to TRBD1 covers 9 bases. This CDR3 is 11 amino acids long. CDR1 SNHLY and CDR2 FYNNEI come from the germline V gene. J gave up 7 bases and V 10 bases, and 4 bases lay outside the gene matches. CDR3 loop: CATNRGLGYTF. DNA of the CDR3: TGTGCCACCAACAGGGGGCTTGGCTACACCTTC. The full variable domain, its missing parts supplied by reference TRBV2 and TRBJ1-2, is EPEVTQTPSHQVTQMGQEVILRCVPISNHLYFYWYRQILGQKVEFLVSFYNNEISEKSEIFDDQFSVERPDGSNFTLKIRSTKLEDSAMYFCATNRGLGYTFGSGTRLTVV.

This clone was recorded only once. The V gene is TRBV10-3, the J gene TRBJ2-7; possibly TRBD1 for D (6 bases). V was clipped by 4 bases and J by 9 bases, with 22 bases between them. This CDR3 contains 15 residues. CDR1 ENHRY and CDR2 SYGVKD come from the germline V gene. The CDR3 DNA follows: TGTGCCATCAGTGGAGGGCCAGGGGTTAAGTTTGGGCAGTACTTC. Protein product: CAISGGPGVKFGQYF.

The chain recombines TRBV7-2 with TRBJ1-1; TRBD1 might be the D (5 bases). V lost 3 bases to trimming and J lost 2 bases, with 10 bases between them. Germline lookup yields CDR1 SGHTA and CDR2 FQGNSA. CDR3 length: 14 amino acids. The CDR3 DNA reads TGTGCCAGCAGCTTCGGGGGGTTTAACACTGAAGCTTTCTTT. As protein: CASSFGGFNTEAFF.

CDR3 loop: CASSIVTFGNTIYF. CDR3 DNA: TGTGCCAGTAGTATAGTCACATTTGGAAACACCATATATTTT. The gene calls are TRBV19 and TRBJ1-3; no clear D gene. V lost 1 base to trimming and J lost 3 bases, with 7 bases between them. The length of the CDR3 is 14 residues. The germline CDR1 and CDR2 sequences are LNHDA and SQIVND (reference sequence).